This TCR beta chain was observed in a study of shared clonotypes between healthy human individuals. Study conclusions and caveats: Memory subsets generally showed smaller estimated richness than naive subsets did.

The CDR3 totals 13 residues. V lost 0 bases and J lost 7, with 10 bases in between. Per the germline V gene, CDR1 is SGHRS and CDR2 is YFSETQ. On this clone: What it binds is unknown.

The assay ran at deep level. Profiled with immunoSEQ multiplex PCR; TCRdb holds only in-frame clones, not every one. The data show a few million clones, around 95% seen once. The V and J genes are TRBV5-1 and TRBJ2-5; D may be TRBD2 (5 bases). The receptor's source is a man aged 18-30 years in good health. The sequencing sample was made of naive CD4+ T cells sorted from blood. The subset was: CD45RA+ positively selected. The CDR3 bases are TGCGCCAGCAGCTTGGAACAGCGGAGGACCCAGTACTTC. It yields the protein CASSLEQRRTQYF.